These 28 T cell receptor beta chains originate from one sample sequenced in a study of T cells after yellow fever vaccination. TCRdb reanalysed the 5' RACE reads using MiXCR and keeps one entry per CDR3 protein. The sample shows 200,000 to 300,000 distinct CDR3 sequences, over 10% of them seen only once. This material consisted of CD4+ T cells sorted from PBMCs, taken 45 days after the yellow fever booster vaccination. The receptors stem from a man aged 25 to 45 who received the YFV17D yellow fever vaccine.

The rearrangement uses TRBV2 and TRBJ2-1; 7 bases are a match to TRBD2. CDR3 size: 13 residues. V trimming: 11 bases; J trimming: 6 bases; junction bases outside the gene matches: 10. Germline CDR1 SNHLY, CDR2 FYNNEI. DNA of the CDR3: TGTGCCTTAGGGGCTAGCGGAGGCAATGAGCAGTTCTTC. This translates into CALGASGGNEQFF.

The rearrangement links TRBV6-5 to TRBJ2-5, with D possibly being TRBD1 (6 bases). The V gene's germline CDR1 is MNHEY and CDR2 SVGAGI. CDR3 length equals 15 residues. Trimming stripped 7 bases from V and 2 bases from J, with 17 bases between. The CDR3 spells CASTSLGRGQETQYF. CDR3 DNA: TGTGCCAGCACCTCCCTGGGTAGGGGGCAAGAGACCCAGTACTTC.

CDR3 loop: CASSFALAGGEQFF. As DNA, the CDR3 is TGTGCCAGCAGTTTTGCGCTAGCGGGAGGTGAGCAGTTCTTC. The chain is built from TRBV27 and TRBJ2-1, with 11 bases that match TRBD2. Germline loops: CDR1 MNHEY, CDR2 SMNVEV (reference sequence). This CDR3 has 14 residues. V shed 3 bases, J shed 9 bases, and the junction held 4 bases outside the gene matches.

This clonotype was picked up many times. The rearrangement uses TRBV7-2 and TRBJ2-7, with D possibly being TRBD2 (5 bases). This CDR3 contains 14 residues. V lost 2 bases and J 6 bases, leaving 14 bases between the germline ends. The germline CDR1 and CDR2 sequences are SGHTA and FQGNSA. The CDR3 region is CASSLLLWRPEQYF. CDR3 coding DNA: TGTGCCAGCAGCTTATTGCTGTGGAGGCCCGAGCAGTACTTC.

The chain uses TRBV7-6 and TRBJ2-1; tentatively, D is TRBD1 (6 bases). CDR1 and CDR2 (germline): SGHVS, FNYEAQ. V dropped 5 bases and J dropped 4 bases, with 12 bases sitting between them. The CDR3 extends over 14 amino acids. Written as DNA, the CDR3 is TGTGCCAGCAGCCTACAGGGCCAGTACAATGAGCAGTTCTTC. Translation: CASSLQGQYNEQFF.

This clonotype was picked up a small number of times. The chain couples TRBV14 to TRBJ2-5; D unresolved. The CDR3 totals 17 residues. Per germline, CDR1 SGHDN and CDR2 FVKESK. V was pared by 2 bases and J by 5 bases, with 21 bases between. The CDR3 region has the DNA TGTGCCAGCAGCCAACAATTAAGTGGGAAGGTACGGGAGACCCAGTACTTC. Its protein is CASSQQLSGKVRETQYF.

The gene calls are TRBV20-1 and TRBJ2-7; TRBD1 matches 7 bases. The CDR3 contains 14 residues. The junction had 11 bases not matched to a gene; V was cut back by 7 bases and J by 2 bases. Germline V gene sequence: CDR1 DFQATT, CDR2 SNEGSKA (reference sequence). CDR3 residues: CSVQFGTETYEQYF. The DNA of the CDR3 is TGCAGTGTCCAATTTGGGACAGAGACCTACGAGCAGTACTTC.

This clonotype turned up a few times. The rearrangement uses TRBV12-3 or TRBV12-4 and TRBJ2-3, with 7 bases that match TRBD2. The CDR3 is 15 residues long. The V segment lost 2 bases and the J segment 1 base; nucleotides outside the gene matches: 3. The CDR3 loop is CASSLSSGRTDTQYF. CDR3 in DNA: TGTGCCAGCAGTTTATCTAGCGGACGCACAGATACGCAGTATTTT.

This rearrangement joins TRBV18 to TRBJ2-7; 9 bases are a match to TRBD1. Germline loops: CDR1 KGHSH, CDR2 LQKENI. The V and J ends lost 2 bases and 3 bases, in that order; junction bases with no gene match: 5. The CDR3 consists of 15 residues. The CDR3 coding sequence is TGTGCCAGCTCACCAGGGACAGGGAGTAGCTACGAGCAGTACTTC. Translated, it gives CASSPGTGSSYEQYF.

The rearrangement uses TRBV7-2 and TRBJ2-3; TRBD1 might be the D (5 bases). Germline V lookup: CDR1 SGHTA, CDR2 FQGNSA. The V end was cut by 5 bases, the J end by 3 bases, with 12 bases between. The CDR3 runs 14 residues. CDR3 region: CASSLLDSTDTQYF. The CDR3 coding sequence is TGTGCCAGCAGCCTCTTAGACAGTACAGATACGCAGTATTTT. Complete variable domain (other parts from reference TRBV7-2 and TRBJ2-3): GAGVSQSPSNKVTEKGKDVELRCDPISGHTALYWYRQSLGQGLEFLIYFQGNSAPDKSGLPSDRFSAERTGGSVSTLTIQRTQQEDSAVYLCASSLLDSTDTQYFGPGTRLTVL.

This clonotype has at least ten counts. The gene calls are TRBV25-1 and TRBJ2-7; D gene ambiguous. Trimming cost V 4 bases and J 4 bases, with 17 bases left between them. CDR3 length equals 15 residues. Germline V gives CDR1 MGHDK, CDR2 SYGVNS. The CDR3 nucleotides read TGTGCCAGCAGTGGTTGGCCCCGTGACGGGTACGAGCAGTACTTC. It codes for CASSGWPRDGYEQYF.

The V call is TRBV15, the J call TRBJ2-2; D not resolved. CDR3 length: 14 residues. Germline values: CDR1 LNHNV, CDR2 YYDKDF (reference sequence). The germline V and J ends were trimmed by 0 bases and 6 bases, with 8 bases remaining between them. CDR3 in DNA: TGTGCCACCAGCAGAGATTCCGAGGCCGGGGAGCTGTTTTTT. Translating gives CATSRDSEAGELFF.

The chain couples TRBV24-1 to TRBJ2-3, with D perhaps TRBD2 (6 bases). Per the germline V gene, CDR1 is KGHDR and CDR2 is SFDVKD. V was trimmed by 5 bases and J by 0 bases, leaving 8 bases between them. CDR3 length: 14 residues. Here the CDR3 reads CATSGGKSTDTQYF. CDR3 nucleotides: TGTGCCACCAGTGGCGGGAAAAGCACAGATACGCAGTATTTT.

The chain couples TRBV28 to TRBJ2-5; 12 bases map to TRBD2. From germline, CDR1 is MDHEN and CDR2 SYDVKM. After removal of 2 bases from V and 5 bases from J, the junction contained 3 bases not matched to a gene. This CDR3 has 15 amino acids. The CDR3 loop is CASSLPLAGGETQYF. The DNA for the CDR3 is TGTGCCAGCAGTTTACCTCTAGCGGGGGGGGAGACCCAGTACTTC.

Note on this clonotype: Relative to the germline gene, one junction end is altered; a read error may explain this. V usage is TRBV5-1 and J usage is TRBJ1-5, with a possible D match to TRBD1 (6 bases). In germline, CDR1 is SGHRS, CDR2 YFSETQ. The CDR3 spans 13 residues. CDR3 sequence (DNA): TGCGCCAGCAGCGAACAGGGCAGTCAGCCCAAGCATTTT. Translation: CASSEQGSQPKHF.

The chain couples TRBV28 to TRBJ2-2; D possibly uses TRBD1 or TRBD2 (5 bases each). CDR1 and CDR2 from the germline V gene are MDHEN and SYDVKM. The CDR3 totals 15 residues. V dropped 4 bases and J dropped 2 bases, with 11 bases sitting between them. This CDR3 reads CASSSVRGNTGELFF. Written as DNA, the CDR3 is TGTGCCAGCAGTTCGGTGAGGGGAAACACCGGGGAGCTGTTTTTT.

This clonotype was seen only a few times. V and J are TRBV5-1 and TRBJ2-5; D gene ambiguous. Per the germline V gene, CDR1 is SGHRS and CDR2 is YFSETQ. The germline V and J ends were trimmed by 1 base and 1 base, with 8 bases remaining between them. The CDR3 is 14 residues long. The CDR3 loop reads CASSLYGGQETQYF. CDR3 bases: TGCGCCAGCAGCTTGTACGGCGGCCAAGAGACCCAGTACTTC.

This clonotype was seen a handful of times. The chain employs TRBV6-1 and TRBJ2-2, with TRBD1 identical over 8 bases. Germline V gene lookup returns CDR1 MNHNS and CDR2 SASEGT. The CDR3 contains 14 residues. V lost 6 bases and J lost 5; bases outside the gene matches: 5. Here the CDR3 reads CASRPDRVTGELFF. In DNA, the CDR3 is TGTGCCAGCAGACCGGACAGGGTAACCGGGGAGCTGTTTTTT.

This clonotype was detected many times. The limits of the CDR3 on the DNA are not certain, so only TCRdb's listed CDR3 is given. CDR3 amino acids: CASSFLWGGETQYF. This sequence joins TRBV7-2 and TRBJ2-5; the D call of TRBD1 is as the table states it, not checked on the DNA. The germline V gene has CDR1 SGHTA and CDR2 FQGNSA. A total of 14 residues make up the CDR3, ends included.

The chain combines TRBV6-5 with TRBJ2-7; 8 nucleotides agree with TRBD1. V lost 5 bases and J lost 5; bases outside the gene matches: 17. The CDR3 spans 17 residues. The V gene's germline CDR1 is MNHEY and CDR2 SVGAGI. The CDR3 protein is CASSPGDRGLSGDEQYF. The CDR3 DNA sequence: TGTGCCAGCAGTCCGGGAGACAGGGGCCTCTCAGGTGACGAGCAGTACTTC.

There are many counts of this clonotype. V gene TRBV20-1 combines with J gene TRBJ2-1; TRBD2 agrees at 10 bases. The junction had 13 bases not matched to a gene; V was cut back by 3 bases and J by 8 bases. The CDR3 runs 16 residues. Germline V CDR1 and CDR2: DFQATT, SNEGSKA (reference sequence). CDR3 protein: CSASGSGSGRIDEQFF. The CDR3 DNA reads TGCAGTGCTAGTGGGTCTGGTAGCGGGAGGATCGATGAGCAGTTCTTC.

This chain connects TRBV5-6 to TRBJ2-1; D not certain. V lost 1 base and J 6 bases, leaving 8 bases between the germline ends. The CDR3 sequence is 13 residues long. The germline V gene encodes CDR1 SGHDT and CDR2 YYEEEE. CDR3 residues: CASSLSFFNEQFF. DNA for the CDR3: TGTGCCAGCAGCTTGTCCTTCTTCAATGAGCAGTTCTTC.

This clonotype turned up a few times. V gene TRBV7-9 combines with J gene TRBJ2-1, with 8 nucleotides matching TRBD1. Per germline, CDR1 SEHNR and CDR2 FQNEAQ (reference sequence). J gave up 6 bases and V 4 bases, and 8 bases lay outside the gene matches. The CDR3 loop spans 15 amino acids. DNA of the CDR3: TGTGCCAGCAGCTATCAGGGGGCGATTCGCAATGAGCAGTTCTTC. Protein sequence: CASSYQGAIRNEQFF.

This clonotype showed up just a few times. The chain carries TRBV7-2 and TRBJ2-1, with a weak D call TRBD2 (5 bases). The CDR3 length is 13 residues. Trimming took off 6 bases at V and 7 bases at J, with 13 bases between the two ends. CDR1 and CDR2 from the germline V gene are SGHTA and FQGNSA. The CDR3 sequence is CASSQPRDNEQFF. The CDR3 DNA reads TGTGCCAGCAGTCAGCCCCGGGATAATGAGCAGTTCTTC.

The chain couples TRBV20-1 to TRBJ2-2; D is unresolved. Germline values: CDR1 DFQATT, CDR2 SNEGSKA (reference sequence). There are 13 residues in the CDR3. Between the trimmed V and J ends, which lost 0 bases and 8 bases, there was a span of 10 bases. The CDR3 loop is CSARDLGIGELFF. Written as DNA, the CDR3 is TGCAGTGCTAGAGATCTGGGGATAGGGGAGCTGTTTTTT.

The V gene is TRBV12-3 or TRBV12-4, the J gene TRBJ2-6; D is unresolved. The CDR3 covers 14 residues. V was shortened by 6 bases and J by 0 bases, with 6 bases between the two germline ends. In nucleotides, the CDR3 is TGTGCCAGCAGAGAAAGCTCTGGGGCCAACGTCCTGACTTTC. Its translation: CASRESSGANVLTF.

The gene calls are TRBV7-9 and TRBJ2-7; a weak D match, TRBD1 (6 bases). The germline V and J ends were trimmed by 8 bases and 2 bases, with 13 bases remaining between them. This CDR3 has 13 amino acids. The germline V gene has CDR1 SEHNR and CDR2 FQNEAQ (reference sequence). The CDR3 region is CASARDTTYEQYF. CDR3 in DNA: TGTGCCAGCGCCCGGGACACCACCTACGAGCAGTACTTC.

This clonotype has ten or more counts. The chain combines TRBV4-3 with TRBJ2-7, with D perhaps assigned TRBD1 or TRBD2 (6 bases each). This CDR3 comprises 14 residues. Germline CDR1 LGHNA, CDR2 YSLEER. The germline V and J ends were trimmed by 0 bases and 2 bases, with 8 bases remaining between them. The CDR3 DNA reads TGCGCCAGCAGCCAAGATGGGGGGCCCTACGAGCAGTACTTC. Translation: CASSQDGGPYEQYF.